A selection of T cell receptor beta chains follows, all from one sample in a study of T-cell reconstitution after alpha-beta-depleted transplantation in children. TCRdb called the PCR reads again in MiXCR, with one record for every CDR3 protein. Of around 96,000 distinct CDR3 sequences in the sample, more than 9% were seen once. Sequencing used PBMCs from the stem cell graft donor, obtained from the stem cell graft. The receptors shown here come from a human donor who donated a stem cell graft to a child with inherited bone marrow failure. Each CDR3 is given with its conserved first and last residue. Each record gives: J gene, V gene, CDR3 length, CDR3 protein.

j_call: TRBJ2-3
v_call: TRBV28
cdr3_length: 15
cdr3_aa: CASSWWAGGTDTQYF

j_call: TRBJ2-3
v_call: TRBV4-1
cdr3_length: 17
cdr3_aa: CASSPLFGGRAKDTQYF

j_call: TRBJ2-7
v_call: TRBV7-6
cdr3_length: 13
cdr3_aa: CASSLVGLSEQYF

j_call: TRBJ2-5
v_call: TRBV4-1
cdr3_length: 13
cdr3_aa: CASSQGPMETQYF

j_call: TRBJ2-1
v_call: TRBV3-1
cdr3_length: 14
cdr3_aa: CASSHLGGDGEQFF

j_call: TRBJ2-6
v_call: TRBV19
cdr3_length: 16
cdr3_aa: CASSILTSPGANVLTF

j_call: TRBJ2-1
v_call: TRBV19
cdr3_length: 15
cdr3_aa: CASSIFGQGAGEQFF

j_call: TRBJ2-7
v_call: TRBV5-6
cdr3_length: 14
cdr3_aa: CASSLIDREGEQYF

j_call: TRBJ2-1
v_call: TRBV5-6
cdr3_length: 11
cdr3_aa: CASSASNEQFF

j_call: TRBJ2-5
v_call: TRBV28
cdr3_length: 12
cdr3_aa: CASNGQVETQYF

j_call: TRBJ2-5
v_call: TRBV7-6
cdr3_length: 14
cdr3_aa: CASRGTSTRGPQYF

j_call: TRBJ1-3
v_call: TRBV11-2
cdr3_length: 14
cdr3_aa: CASSLGVAGNTIYF

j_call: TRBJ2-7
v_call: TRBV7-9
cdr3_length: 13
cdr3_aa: CASSFDISYEQYF

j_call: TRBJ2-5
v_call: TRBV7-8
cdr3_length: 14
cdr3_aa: CASSYDRGQETQYF

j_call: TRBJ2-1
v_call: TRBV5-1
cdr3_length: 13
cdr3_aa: CASSWGHYNEQFF

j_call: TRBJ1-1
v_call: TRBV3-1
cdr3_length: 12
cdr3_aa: CASSQDGGEAFF

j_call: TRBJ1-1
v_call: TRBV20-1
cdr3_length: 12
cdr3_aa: CSASRRNTEAFF

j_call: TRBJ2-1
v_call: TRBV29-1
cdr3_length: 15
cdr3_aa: CSVAGSPGSYNEQFF

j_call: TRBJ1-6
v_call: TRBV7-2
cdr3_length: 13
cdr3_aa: CASSLSGESPLHF

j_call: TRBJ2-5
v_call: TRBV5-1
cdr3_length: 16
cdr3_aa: CASSPGLAGEQETQYF

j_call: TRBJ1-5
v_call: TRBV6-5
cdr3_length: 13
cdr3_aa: CASSPKGSQPQHF

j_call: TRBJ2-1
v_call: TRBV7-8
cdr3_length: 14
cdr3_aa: CASSFLARYNEQFF

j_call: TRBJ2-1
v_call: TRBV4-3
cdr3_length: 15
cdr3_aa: CASSLTSGGWDEQFF

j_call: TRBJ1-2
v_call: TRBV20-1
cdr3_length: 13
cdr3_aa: CSAPGTGNYGYTF

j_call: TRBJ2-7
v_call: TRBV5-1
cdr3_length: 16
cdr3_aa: CASSLESGYSSYEQYF

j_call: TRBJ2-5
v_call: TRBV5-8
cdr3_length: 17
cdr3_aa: CASSPGLAGGLQETQYF

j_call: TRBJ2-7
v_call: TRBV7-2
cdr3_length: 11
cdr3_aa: CASSTLYEQYF

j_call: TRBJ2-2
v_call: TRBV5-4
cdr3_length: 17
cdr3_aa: CASSLAGGQGTPGELFF

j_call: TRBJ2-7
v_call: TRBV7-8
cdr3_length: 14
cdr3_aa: CASSLNSGAYEQYF

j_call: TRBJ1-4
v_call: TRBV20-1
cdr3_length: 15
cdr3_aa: CSARDGPDNDEKLFF

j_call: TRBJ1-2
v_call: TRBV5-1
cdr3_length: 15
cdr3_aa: CASSFPGQGADGYTF

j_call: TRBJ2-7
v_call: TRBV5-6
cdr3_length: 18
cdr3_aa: CASSLGPPLADSSYEQYF

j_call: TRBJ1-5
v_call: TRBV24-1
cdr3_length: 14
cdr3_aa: CATSDLTGDQPQHF

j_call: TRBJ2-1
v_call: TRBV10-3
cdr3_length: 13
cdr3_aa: CAISELGEDEQFF

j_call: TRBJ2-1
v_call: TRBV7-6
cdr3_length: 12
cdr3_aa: CASSLRLNEQFF

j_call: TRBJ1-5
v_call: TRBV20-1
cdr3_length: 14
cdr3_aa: CSARGGIGNQPQHF

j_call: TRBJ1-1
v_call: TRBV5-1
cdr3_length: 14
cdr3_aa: CASSLYDQNTEAFF

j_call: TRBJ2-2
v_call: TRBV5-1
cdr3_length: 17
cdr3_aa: CASSLATSGTATGELFF

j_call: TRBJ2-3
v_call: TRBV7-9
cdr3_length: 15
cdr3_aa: CASSPGLPMVDTQYF

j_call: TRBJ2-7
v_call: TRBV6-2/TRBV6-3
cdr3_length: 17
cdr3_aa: CASSTSSGRFWSYEQYF

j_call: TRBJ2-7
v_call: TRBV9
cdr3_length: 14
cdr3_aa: CASSPWGKTYEQYF

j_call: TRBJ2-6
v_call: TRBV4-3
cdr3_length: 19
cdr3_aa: CASSQEVTGRYTGANVLTF

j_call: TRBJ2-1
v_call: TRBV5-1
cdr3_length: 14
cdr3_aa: CASSSSTSSYGLFF